What follows is one TCR beta chain and its context. Its target is not known. The junction does not match germline at one end; this may be a read error. This entry belongs to a study of vaccination and CD4 T cells after COVID-19. Study background: Blood was drawn a median around 70 days post second dose, range 14 to 241. The authors exposed cells to overlapping spike peptides derived from SARS-CoV-2, HCoV-NL63, HCoV-OC43 and HCoV-229E.

As to treatment: approximately nine-day PBMC culture with coronavirus spike peptide pools or control peptides (ViraFEST assay). The CDR3 extends over 13 amino acids. The Oncomine TCR Beta short-read assay sequenced DNA from cultured CD4+ T cells. Genomic DNA was isolated from CD4+ T cells that had been cultured. TCRdb fed the PCR reads into MiXCR, producing one record per CDR3 protein. The sample includes around 17,000 distinct CDR3 sequences, 30% to 45% of them seen just once. The receptor comes from a human donor who had recovered from COVID-19. Sequenced input: CD4+ T cells from blood, cultured in vitro. The chain joins TRBV5-3 to TRBJ1-1, with a tentative D call TRBD1 (5 bases). TRBV5-3 is treated as an ORF (open reading frame) with a function not yet certain. The CDR3 bases are TGTGCCAGCAGCTTCAGGGTATACACTGAAGCTTTCTTT. Translating gives CASSFRVYTEAFF.